The next 15 T cell receptor beta chains were all read from a single sample in a study of T-cell reconstitution after alpha-beta-depleted transplantation in children. Unique molecular identifiers were used to barcode this TCRbeta library. One entry per CDR3 protein, called by TCRdb with MiXCR from the PCR reads. The sample carries roughly 300,000 distinct CDR3 sequences, under 13% recorded once. Source: PBMCs from the stem cell graft donor, taken from the stem cell graft. Every receptor here comes from a human donor who donated a stem cell graft to a child with acute lymphoblastic leukemia.

This clonotype was recorded a few times. J is TRBJ2-3 and V is TRBV20-1; 7 bases fit TRBD2. The trim removed 5 bases at V and 8 bases at J, leaving 16 bases unmatched. Per germline, CDR1 DFQATT and CDR2 SNEGSKA (reference sequence). This CDR3 region has 15 residues. The CDR3 protein is CSAATGTTWSGTQYF. DNA of the CDR3: TGCAGTGCTGCTACCGGGACTACTTGGTCGGGTACGCAGTATTTT.

CDR3 region: CVTQGEGYEQYF. CDR3 in DNA: TGTGTCACCCAGGGGGAGGGCTACGAGCAGTACTTC. The chain joins TRBV25-1 to TRBJ2-7, with D perhaps matching TRBD1 or TRBD2 (7 bases each). The CDR3 sequence is 12 residues long. CDR1 is MGHDK and CDR2 is SYGVNS in the germline V gene.

V usage is TRBV12-3 or TRBV12-4 and J usage is TRBJ2-1; D is perhaps TRBD1 (6 bases). The germline V and J ends were trimmed by 8 bases and 6 bases, with 14 bases remaining between them. The CDR3 length is 13 residues. The CDR3 loop is CASETGYFNEQFF. The CDR3 nucleotides are TGTGCCAGCGAAACAGGGTATTTCAATGAGCAGTTCTTC.

V usage is TRBV12-3 or TRBV12-4 and J usage is TRBJ1-1; 10 bases map to TRBD1. The ends lost 5 bases at V and 2 bases at J; junction bases unmatched: 8. This CDR3 is built from 16 residues. This CDR3 reads CASSPPGTGVNTEAFF. The CDR3, as DNA: TGTGCCAGCAGTCCGCCCGGGACAGGGGTCAACACTGAAGCTTTCTTT.

In its sample, this clonotype was seen many times. The chain has TRBV7-9 and TRBJ2-5; D not resolved. Germline values: CDR1 SEHNR, CDR2 FQNEAQ (reference sequence). The CDR3 is 13 residues long. Trimming shortened V by 3 bases and J by 0 bases, and 5 bases separated the two germline ends. DNA of the CDR3: TGTGCCAGCAGCTTTGCGGACCAAGAGACCCAGTACTTC. Protein sequence: CASSFADQETQYF.

In regard to this clonotype: An end of the junction differs from the germline gene, which may be a read error. The chain carries TRBV3-1 and TRBJ1-1; D may be TRBD1 (6 bases). This CDR3 has 15 amino acids. Germline CDR1 and CDR2: LGHDT and YNNKEL (reference sequence). The CDR3 sequence: CACSLRDTRGTEAFF. In DNA, the CDR3 is TGTGCCTGCAGCCTCCGGGACACAAGGGGCACTGAAGCTTTCTTT.

This clonotype was seen ten or more times. This CDR3 reads CATQSRQSTDTQYF. In DNA, the CDR3 is TGTGCTACCCAGTCCCGACAGAGCACAGATACGCAGTATTTT. This sequence joins TRBV12-5 and TRBJ2-3, with a possible D match to TRBD1 (5 bases). The V end was cut by 10 bases, the J end by 0 bases, with 14 bases between. The CDR3 is 14 amino acids. Germline V gene lookup returns CDR1 LGHNT and CDR2 FRNRAP.

This clonotype was seen ten or more times. This rearrangement joins TRBV4-3 to TRBJ2-2, with 9 bases fitting TRBD2. The CDR3 extends over 16 amino acids. J was trimmed by 4 bases and V by 0 bases; bases with no gene match: 3. CDR1 is LGHNA and CDR2 is YSLEER in the germline V gene. The DNA of the CDR3 is TGCGCCAGCAGCCAAGAGACTAGCGGACCCACCGGGGAGCTGTTTTTT. This codes for CASSQETSGPTGELFF.

The V call is TRBV5-1, the J call TRBJ2-3; D gene unclear. Between the trimmed V and J ends, which lost 0 bases and 5 bases, there was a span of 13 bases. CDR1 SGHRS and CDR2 YFSETQ come from the germline V gene. This CDR3 is 15 amino acids long. The CDR3: CASSLEVALGDTQYF. The CDR3 bases are TGCGCCAGCAGCTTGGAAGTAGCCTTGGGAGATACGCAGTATTTT.

This clonotype was observed a few times. The gene calls are TRBV5-1 and TRBJ2-7; TRBD2 is a possible D gene (5 bases). CDR1 SGHRS and CDR2 YFSETQ come from the germline V gene. There are 14 residues in the CDR3. Deletions cut 0 bases from V and 5 bases from J, with 12 bases between. The CDR3 nucleotides are TGCGCCAGCAGCTTGGAGAGGGTTCGCGACGAGCAGTACTTC. The encoded protein is CASSLERVRDEQYF. Based on the CDR3 plus reference TRBV5-1 and TRBJ2-7, the full variable domain is KAGVTQTPRYLIKTRGQQVTLSCSPISGHRSVSWYQQTPGQGLQFLFEYFSETQRNKGNFPGRFSGRQFSNSRSEMNVSTLELGDSALYLCASSLERVRDEQYFGPGTRLTVT.

This clonotype was counted at least ten times. The genes are TRBV20-1 and TRBJ2-5; 8 nucleotides agree with TRBD1. Germline V gives CDR1 DFQATT, CDR2 SNEGSKA (reference sequence). This CDR3 contains 16 residues. J gave up 2 bases and V 0 bases, and 8 bases lay outside the gene matches. CDR3: CSARDPGRGPQETQYF. The CDR3 DNA follows: TGCAGTGCTAGAGATCCGGGCAGGGGGCCTCAAGAGACCCAGTACTTC.

The chain links TRBV14 to TRBJ2-6; possibly TRBD1 for D (6 bases). V was shortened by 4 bases and J by 1 base, with 8 bases between the two germline ends. Per germline, CDR1 SGHDN and CDR2 FVKESK. This CDR3 contains 15 residues. CDR3 sequence: CASSRTASGANVLTF. In nucleotides, the CDR3 is TGTGCCAGCAGCCGGACAGCTTCTGGGGCCAACGTCCTGACTTTC.

The V gene is TRBV29-1, the J gene TRBJ2-5, with 10 bases that match TRBD2. Germline trimming cut 6 bases from V and 5 bases from J; bases unmatched to any gene: 12. The CDR3 is 15 residues long. Germline CDR1 reads SQVTM; CDR2 reads ANQGSEA. CDR3 sequence: CSVPPSGRALETQYF. The CDR3 bases are TGCAGCGTCCCCCCCAGCGGGAGGGCACTGGAGACCCAGTACTTC.

The V call is TRBV7-9, the J call TRBJ1-4, with D unclear. Germline V gene sequence: CDR1 SEHNR, CDR2 FQNEAQ (reference sequence). Trimming shortened V by 1 base and J by 8 bases, and 8 bases separated the two germline ends. This CDR3 spans 13 amino acids. In nucleotides, the CDR3 is TGTGCCAGCAGCTTAGAAGGAGCCGAAAAACTGTTTTTT. Its translation is CASSLEGAEKLFF.

Ten or more counts support this clonotype. The V gene is TRBV14, the J gene TRBJ1-2; D not resolved. V was pared by 0 bases and J by 6 bases, with 26 bases between. Per germline, CDR1 SGHDN and CDR2 FVKESK. This CDR3 is 19 amino acids long. This CDR3 reads CASSQDDLGDPSLVDGYTF. CDR3 in DNA: TGTGCCAGCAGCCAAGACGATTTAGGAGACCCTTCTTTAGTGGATGGCTACACCTTC.